The 20 T cell receptor beta chains in this list originate from one sample, sequenced in a study of blood T cell repertoires in COVID-19. Data came from immunoSEQ multiplex PCR; TCRdb stores just in-frame clones and leaves some out. The sample carries about 49,000 clones, around 87% recorded once. Sequencing was carried out using peripheral blood. The receptors stem from a man aged 35 to 55 with active COVID-19.

This clone occurred a few times. CDR3 in amino acids: CASSYTSGRAYNEQFF. CDR3 nucleotides: TGTGCCAGCAGCTATACTAGCGGGAGGGCCTACAATGAGCAGTTCTTC. This chain joins TRBV7-8 and TRBJ2-1; TRBD2 matches at 13 bases. Germline CDR1 SGHVS, CDR2 FQNEAQ. There are 16 residues in the CDR3. J gave up 2 bases and V 4 bases, and 2 bases lay outside the gene matches.

The chain combines TRBV6-5 with TRBJ2-1, with 9 nucleotides matching TRBD2. This CDR3 has 15 residues. From germline, CDR1 is MNHEY and CDR2 SVGAGI. The trim removed 0 bases at V and 9 bases at J, leaving 6 bases unmatched. The CDR3 reads CASSYSAGGSIEQFF. The DNA of the CDR3 is TGTGCCAGCAGTTACTCGGCGGGGGGGTCGATTGAGCAGTTCTTC.

The sample holds a few counts of this clone. The sample carries other DNA sequences with the same CDR3. The genes are TRBV28 and TRBJ2-7; 11 bases are a match to TRBD1. The CDR3 totals 17 residues. V lost 4 bases and J lost 4; bases outside the gene matches: 12. The germline V gene encodes CDR1 MDHEN and CDR2 SYDVKM. The CDR3 sequence is CASSSKWRGTGGYEQYF. CDR3 DNA: TGTGCCAGCAGTTCTAAATGGAGGGGGACAGGGGGGTACGAGCAGTACTTC.

Here the CDR3 DNA reads TGCAGCGCCAAAAGCCCAACAGCCGCCCGAGCTTTCTTT. Amino acid sequence: CSAKSPTAARAFF. The gene calls are TRBV29-1 and TRBJ1-1; no clear D. CDR1 and CDR2 (germline): SQVTM, ANQGSEA. The CDR3 runs to 13 residues. V lost 7 bases and J 10 bases, leaving 22 bases between the germline ends.

The V and J genes are TRBV4-1 and TRBJ1-6; D is perhaps TRBD1 (6 bases). V was cut by 1 base and J by 2 bases, with 9 bases left in between. Looked up from germline, CDR1 is MGHRA and CDR2 is YSYEKL. This CDR3 is 16 amino acids long. CDR3 bases: TGCGCCAGCAGCCAAGGGAGGACAGCCTATAATTCACCCCTCCACTTT. Encoded protein: CASSQGRTAYNSPLHF.

The rearrangement links TRBV6-6 to TRBJ1-5, with 8 bases matching TRBD1. The CDR3 has 14 residues. Losses at the gene ends were 7 bases for V and 5 bases for J; bases not matched to a gene: 7. Germline V gives CDR1 MNHNY, CDR2 SVGAGI (reference sequence). The CDR3 coding sequence is TGTGCCAGCAACCCGGACAGGGTCTATCAGCCCCAGCATTTT. It encodes CASNPDRVYQPQHF.

The V and J genes are TRBV28 and TRBJ2-7, with TRBD2 matching 12 bases. The germline V gene has CDR1 MDHEN and CDR2 SYDVKM. Trimming cost V 5 bases and J 1 base; bases outside gene matches: 9. There are 17 residues in the CDR3. CDR3 loop: CASSPTRLAGASYEQYF. CDR3 in DNA: TGTGCCAGCAGTCCAACACGACTAGCGGGGGCTTCCTACGAGCAGTACTTC. Complete variable domain (other parts from reference TRBV28 and TRBJ2-7): DVKVTQSSRYLVKRTGEKVFLECVQDMDHENMFWYRQDPGLGLRLIYFSYDVKMKEKGDIPEGYSVSREKKERFSLILESASTNQTSMYLCASSPTRLAGASYEQYFGPGTRLTVT.

CDR3 DNA sequence: TGTGCCAGCAGCTTAGCTGCGGGGGTGGACACTGAAGCTTTCTTT. It specifies CASSLAAGVDTEAFF. The rearrangement links TRBV7-8 to TRBJ1-1, with a weak D call TRBD1 (5 bases). With 0 bases removed from V and 3 bases from J, the gap between germline ends came to 11 bases. This CDR3 has 15 amino acids. The germline gives CDR1 SGHVS, CDR2 FQNEAQ.

V usage is TRBV28 and J usage is TRBJ2-7, with 10 bases lining up with TRBD1. Germline assignment: CDR1 MDHEN and CDR2 SYDVKM. J gave up 5 bases and V 4 bases, and 5 bases lay outside the gene matches. CDR3 length: 14 residues. The CDR3 region is CASSSGQGSDEQYF. The CDR3 bases are TGTGCCAGCAGTTCGGGACAGGGGAGCGACGAGCAGTACTTC.

The V and J genes are TRBV18 and TRBJ2-2; D uncertain. Germline CDR1 is KGHSH and CDR2 is LQKENI. Trimming pared 2 bases from V and 6 bases from J, leaving 19 bases between. This CDR3 has 17 amino acids. This CDR3 reads CASSPTNVPARSGELFF. In DNA, the CDR3 is TGTGCCAGCTCACCAACCAATGTGCCCGCGAGATCCGGGGAGCTGTTTTTT.

This clone was observed a few times. The V and J genes are TRBV2 and TRBJ1-5; the match to TRBD1 covers 9 bases. Trimming at V came to 7 bases and at J to 7 bases, leaving 14 bases not matched to a gene. This CDR3 region has 16 residues. CDR1 is SNHLY and CDR2 is FYNNEI in the germline V gene. CDR3 in amino acids: CASTPGTGSGWQPQHF. The CDR3, as DNA: TGTGCCAGCACTCCCGGGACAGGGTCTGGGTGGCAGCCCCAGCATTTT.

The chain carries TRBV19 and TRBJ1-2, with D possibly TRBD1 on 6 matching bases. Trimming removed 2 bases at V and 6 bases at J, with 10 bases between. This CDR3 contains 13 residues. Germline assignment: CDR1 LNHDA and CDR2 SQIVND (reference sequence). The CDR3 reads CASSITGSDGYTF. In DNA form, the CDR3 reads TGTGCCAGTAGTATAACAGGGTCGGATGGCTACACCTTC. The variable domain in full, completed from reference TRBV19 and TRBJ1-2, reads DGGITQSPKYLFRKEGQNVTLSCEQNLNHDAMYWYRQDPGQGLRLIYYSQIVNDFQKGDIAEGYSVSREKKESFPLTVTSAQKNPTAFYLCASSITGSDGYTFGSGTRLTVV.

This clone was recorded a few times. J is TRBJ2-1 and V is TRBV19; 9 bases fit TRBD1. Germline CDR1 LNHDA, CDR2 SQIVND (reference sequence). This CDR3 region has 15 residues. Trimming at V came to 7 bases and at J to 7 bases, leaving 11 bases not matched to a gene. The CDR3 DNA follows: TGTGCCAGTATGGTCGGACAGGGGATAGGTAATGAGCAGTTCTTC. Amino acid sequence: CASMVGQGIGNEQFF. The full variable domain, in which reference TRBV19 and TRBJ2-1 provide the parts outside the CDR3, is DGGITQSPKYLFRKEGQNVTLSCEQNLNHDAMYWYRQDPGQGLRLIYYSQIVNDFQKGDIAEGYSVSREKKESFPLTVTSAQKNPTAFYLCASMVGQGIGNEQFFGPGTRLTVL.

The chain recombines TRBV5-4 with TRBJ2-2; D remains ambiguous. Germline CDR1 reads SGHNT; CDR2 reads YYREEE (reference sequence). The CDR3 length is 16 residues. V was cut by 2 bases and J by 1 base, with 12 bases left in between. The CDR3 here is CASSFVARENTGELFF. CDR3 nucleotide sequence: TGTGCCAGCAGCTTTGTTGCTAGAGAGAACACCGGGGAGCTGTTTTTT.

This clone was counted a few times. This sequence joins TRBV19 and TRBJ2-2; D might be TRBD2 (6 bases). Germline values: CDR1 LNHDA, CDR2 SQIVND (reference sequence). This CDR3 region has 12 residues. V was trimmed by 8 bases and J by 6 bases, leaving 10 bases between them. The CDR3: CASSSSAGELFF. CDR3 coding DNA: TGTGCCAGTTCGTCTAGCGCCGGGGAGCTGTTTTTT. Full variable domain (remainder filled in from reference TRBV19 and TRBJ2-2): DGGITQSPKYLFRKEGQNVTLSCEQNLNHDAMYWYRQDPGQGLRLIYYSQIVNDFQKGDIAEGYSVSREKKESFPLTVTSAQKNPTAFYLCASSSSAGELFFGEGSRLTVL.

In this sample, this clone turned up once. The rearrangement joins TRBV5-1 to TRBJ2-1; D gene uncertain. This CDR3 has 15 residues. Germline CDR1 is SGHRS and CDR2 is YFSETQ. V lost 0 bases and J lost 7, with 14 bases in between. The CDR3 coding sequence is TGCGCCAGCAGCTTGGATTACTCCCCGGTAAATGAGCAGTTCTTC. Its protein is CASSLDYSPVNEQFF.

The chain couples TRBV11-2 to TRBJ2-5, with 8 bases lining up with TRBD1. CDR3 size: 15 residues. V lost 4 bases to trimming and J lost 6 bases; unmatched junction nucleotides: 10. Germline V gives CDR1 SGHAT, CDR2 FQNNGV. CDR3 DNA sequence: TGTGCCAGCAGCTCTCTCAGGGGGCGCATCAAGACCCAGTACTTC. This sequence encodes CASSSLRGRIKTQYF.

The CDR3: CASSTGQGGDSPLHF. In DNA, the CDR3 is TGTGCCAGCAGTACCGGACAGGGAGGAGATTCACCCCTCCACTTT. The chain has TRBV28 and TRBJ1-6, with 8 bases that match TRBD1. Germline assignment: CDR1 MDHEN and CDR2 SYDVKM. V lost 5 bases to trimming and J lost 8 bases; unmatched junction nucleotides: 8. This CDR3 has 15 amino acids.

The chain carries TRBV5-1 and TRBJ2-2; 9 positions agree with TRBD1. Germline V gene data show CDR1 as SGHRS and CDR2 as YFSETQ. The CDR3 extends over 17 amino acids. V was clipped by 3 bases and J by 4 bases; unmatched bases: 10. CDR3 coding DNA: TGCGCCAGCAGCTGGGGGGGCCGGACAGGGGTCACCGGGGAGCTGTTTTTT. It encodes CASSWGGRTGVTGELFF.

This clone was found a few times. This chain links TRBV6-5 with TRBJ1-4; 10 bases line up with TRBD1. Looked up from germline, CDR1 is MNHEY and CDR2 is SVGAGI. The V gene end was trimmed by 2 bases and the J gene end by 10 bases; junction bases not matched to a gene: 7. This CDR3 has 15 amino acids. The CDR3 reads CASSYQTGGEAKLFF. CDR3 bases: TGTGCCAGCAGTTACCAGACAGGGGGCGAAGCAAAACTGTTTTTT.